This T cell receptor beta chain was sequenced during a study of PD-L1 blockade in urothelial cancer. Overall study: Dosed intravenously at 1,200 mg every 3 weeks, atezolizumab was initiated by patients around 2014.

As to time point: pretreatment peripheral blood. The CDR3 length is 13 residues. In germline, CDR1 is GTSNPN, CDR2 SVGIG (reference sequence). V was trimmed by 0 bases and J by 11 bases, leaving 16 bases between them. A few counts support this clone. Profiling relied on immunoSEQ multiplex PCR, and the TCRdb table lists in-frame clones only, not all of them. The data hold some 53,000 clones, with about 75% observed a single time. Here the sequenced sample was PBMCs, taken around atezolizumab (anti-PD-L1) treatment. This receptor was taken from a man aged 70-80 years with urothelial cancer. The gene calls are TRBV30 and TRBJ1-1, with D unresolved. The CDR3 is CAWSVRGTMSAFF. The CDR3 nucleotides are TGTGCCTGGAGTGTACGAGGTACGATGAGTGCTTTCTTT.